Presented here are 27 T cell receptor beta chains from one specimen sequenced in a study of PD-1 blockade in classical Hodgkin lymphoma. TCRdb's table, derived via immunoSEQ multiplex PCR, lists solely in-frame clones and lacks some. Counted here are more than 95,000 clones, 89% occurring once; the ten biggest clones make up around 19%. Documented time point: cycle 4 day 1 (C4D1), after more than 5 weeks of nivolumab. Each patient experienced a relapse that followed autologous stem cell transplantation, and brentuximab vedotin exposure varied. Sequencing was performed on peripheral blood mononuclear cells (PBMCs), taken before the fourth cycle of nivolumab. The origin of the receptors is a human donor with classical Hodgkin lymphoma.

The genes are TRBV25-1 and TRBJ2-7; perhaps TRBD1 as D (6 bases). CDR3 length: 16 amino acids. Germline values: CDR1 MGHDK, CDR2 SYGVNS. The V gene lost 0 bases and the J gene lost 1 base, with 13 bases spanning the gap. As DNA, the CDR3 is TGTGCCAGCAGTGAATATGCAGGGGTCCGATCCTACGAGCAGTACTTC. This codes for CASSEYAGVRSYEQYF.

The sample holds one count of this clone. The chain employs TRBV28 and TRBJ1-1, with 10 bases aligning to TRBD1. Germline trimming cut 5 bases from V and 4 bases from J; bases unmatched to any gene: 7. This CDR3 is built from 15 residues. Germline V CDR1 and CDR2: MDHEN, SYDVKM. CDR3 region: CASSGGTGAGTEAFF. For the CDR3, the DNA is TGTGCCAGCAGTGGGGGGACAGGGGCGGGCACTGAAGCTTTCTTT. The variable domain in full, completed from reference TRBV28 and TRBJ1-1, reads DVKVTQSSRYLVKRTGEKVFLECVQDMDHENMFWYRQDPGLGLRLIYFSYDVKMKEKGDIPEGYSVSREKKERFSLILESASTNQTSMYLCASSGGTGAGTEAFFGQGTRLTVV.

The gene calls are TRBV21-1 and TRBJ1-1. TRBV21-1 is labeled a pseudogene. CDR3 length: 12 residues. The CDR3 bases are TGTGCCAGCAGCAAAGAGAGGCAGGTGGCTTTCTTT. It is translated as CASSKERQVAFF.

CDR3 protein: CASSHRGLGQPQHF. The DNA for the CDR3 is TGTGCCAGCAGTCACAGGGGGCTCGGTCAGCCCCAGCATTTT. V gene TRBV6-6 combines with J gene TRBJ1-5; TRBD1 agrees at 9 bases. There are 14 residues in the CDR3. J gave up 6 bases and V 5 bases, and 5 bases lay outside the gene matches. Germline V gene lookup returns CDR1 MNHNY and CDR2 SVGAGI (reference sequence).

The V gene is TRBV30, the J gene TRBJ2-7; D perhaps matches TRBD2 (6 bases). Germline assignment: CDR1 GTSNPN and CDR2 SVGIG (reference sequence). Trimming left V 2 bases short and J 1 base short, with 12 bases between. The CDR3 totals 14 residues. The CDR3 DNA reads TGTGCCTGGAGTCGGGAGCTGGGGTCCTACGAGCAGTACTTC. Translated: CAWSRELGSYEQYF. The full variable domain, rest sourced from reference TRBV30 and TRBJ2-7, is SQTIHQWPATLVQPVGSPLSLECTVEGTSNPNLYWYRQAAGRGLQLLFYSVGIGQISSEVPQNLSASRPQDRQFILSSKKLLLSDSGFYLCAWSRELGSYEQYFGPGTRLTVT.

V is TRBV2 and J is TRBJ1-3; D may be TRBD1 (6 bases). The CDR3 has 17 amino acids. Germline CDR1 reads SNHLY; CDR2 reads FYNNEI. Trimming took off 3 bases at V and 1 base at J, with 16 bases between the two ends. The CDR3 sequence is CASSEFRGLGSGNTIYF. DNA of the CDR3: TGTGCCAGCAGTGAGTTTCGGGGGCTTGGATCTGGAAACACCATATATTTT.

This clone was counted a single time. The V gene is TRBV7-9, the J gene TRBJ2-5; 9 bases fit TRBD1. Germline V gene data show CDR1 as SEHNR and CDR2 as FQNEAQ (reference sequence). CDR3 length equals 15 residues. J lost 5 bases, V lost 1 base, and 5 bases had no gene match. In DNA form, the CDR3 reads TGTGCCAGCAGCTTAGTTGGACAGGGGAGGGAGACCCAGTACTTC. It translates to CASSLVGQGRETQYF.

CDR3 DNA: TGTGCCAGCAAGGTCCAGCACCTTAACACCGGGGAGCTGTTTTTT. Protein sequence: CASKVQHLNTGELFF. The V gene is TRBV27, the J gene TRBJ2-2; no firm D call. CDR1 is MNHEY and CDR2 is SMNVEV in the germline V gene (reference sequence). The CDR3 totals 15 residues. The V end was cut by 7 bases, the J end by 2 bases, with 14 bases between.

This chain links TRBV2 with TRBJ1-5, with D tentatively TRBD1 (5 bases). Germline V gives CDR1 SNHLY, CDR2 FYNNEI. V dropped 6 bases and J dropped 4 bases, with 13 bases sitting between them. This CDR3 has 14 residues. CDR3 coding DNA: TGTGCCAGCAGCGCGCAGGGACGAAATCAGCCCCAGCATTTT. Protein product: CASSAQGRNQPQHF.

DNA for the CDR3: TGTGCCAGCGGGCCAGGCGGGGGACTCTACAATGAGCAGTTCTTC. It specifies CASGPGGGLYNEQFF. V usage is TRBV7-9 and J usage is TRBJ2-1, with 7 nucleotides matching TRBD2. This CDR3 spans 15 amino acids. CDR1 SEHNR and CDR2 FQNEAQ come from the germline V gene (reference sequence). Unmatched junction bases numbered 10, after V lost 8 bases and J lost 3 bases.

V gene TRBV2 combines with J gene TRBJ1-4; D gene uncertain. V lost 6 bases, J lost 8 bases, and 25 bases lay in between. The CDR3 spans 17 residues. The germline V gene encodes CDR1 SNHLY and CDR2 FYNNEI. CDR3 nucleotide sequence: TGTGCCAGCAGCCTAACGTTTTCCACCTCTGTTTGGGAAAAACTGTTTTTT. It encodes CASSLTFSTSVWEKLFF.

In DNA, the CDR3 is TGTGCCACCAGCAGAGATCTAGGAGGGCAAGCTTTCTTT. The encoded protein is CATSRDLGGQAFF. The gene calls are TRBV15 and TRBJ1-1; no firm D call. Trimming removed 0 bases at V and 9 bases at J, with 11 bases between. The CDR3 totals 13 residues. Germline V gene data show CDR1 as LNHNV and CDR2 as YYDKDF (reference sequence).

V gene TRBV27 combines with J gene TRBJ1-5; weak D call: TRBD1 (5 bases). The V end lost 1 base, the J end lost 4 bases, and 8 bases lay between the germline ends. Germline assignment: CDR1 MNHEY and CDR2 SMNVEV (reference sequence). The CDR3 is made up of 14 amino acids. The CDR3 sequence: CASSLWGGNQPQHF. In DNA form, the CDR3 reads TGTGCCAGCAGTTTATGGGGCGGAAATCAGCCCCAGCATTTT.

V gene TRBV9 combines with J gene TRBJ2-1; either TRBD1 or TRBD2 may supply D (5 bases each). The CDR3 consists of 20 residues. Germline CDR1 and CDR2: SGDLS and YYNGEE. Between the trimmed V and J ends, which lost 0 bases and 1 base, there was a span of 23 bases. CDR3 nucleotide sequence: TGTGCCAGCAGCGTAGCGCTCCACACCCGGGGCTTGCCTTCCTACAATGAGCAGTTCTTC. Translation gives CASSVALHTRGLPSYNEQFF. Together with reference TRBV9 and TRBJ2-1, the CDR3 gives the full variable domain: DSGVTQTPKHLITATGQRVTLRCSPRSGDLSVYWYQQSLDQGLQFLIQYYNGEERAKGNILERFSAQQFPDLHSELNLSSLELGDSALYFCASSVALHTRGLPSYNEQFFGPGTRLTVL.

The chain links TRBV19 to TRBJ1-5, with D maybe TRBD1 (6 bases). This CDR3 contains 15 residues. V gave up 3 bases and J gave up 6 bases, with 15 bases separating them. Germline CDR1 is LNHDA and CDR2 is SQIVND (reference sequence). CDR3 in amino acids: CASSMGQGLGQPQHF. For the CDR3, the DNA is TGTGCCAGTAGTATGGGGCAGGGGTTGGGTCAGCCCCAGCATTTT. Supplemented by reference TRBV19 and TRBJ1-5, the full variable domain reads DGGITQSPKYLFRKEGQNVTLSCEQNLNHDAMYWYRQDPGQGLRLIYYSQIVNDFQKGDIAEGYSVSREKKESFPLTVTSAQKNPTAFYLCASSMGQGLGQPQHFGDGTRLSIL.

To note about this clone: This CDR3 is also generated by other DNA sequences in the sample. The CDR3 is CASSYSGARTDTQYF. The CDR3 DNA follows: TGTGCCAGCAGTTACTCGGGGGCGCGCACAGATACGCAGTATTTT. The rearrangement links TRBV6-5 to TRBJ2-3; D is possibly TRBD1 (6 bases). Trimming took 0 bases from V and 1 from J, leaving 8 bases between them. CDR1 and CDR2 (germline): MNHEY, SVGAGI. The CDR3 sequence is 15 residues long.

This chain uses TRBV6-1 with TRBJ2-1, with D hard to call. The germline V gene encodes CDR1 MNHNS and CDR2 SASEGT. The ends were cut back, 4 bases at V and 0 bases at J, with 13 bases in the middle. The CDR3 spans 16 residues. The CDR3 nucleotides read TGTGCCAGCAGTGGTGACGCGGCCAGCTCCTACAATGAGCAGTTCTTC. It translates to CASSGDAASSYNEQFF.

The V call is TRBV7-9, the J call TRBJ2-1, with TRBD1 matching over 7 bases. The germline V gene has CDR1 SEHNR and CDR2 FQNEAQ (reference sequence). The CDR3 is 16 amino acids. V shed 5 bases and J 2 bases; nucleotides not matched to a gene: 9. CDR3 nucleotides: TGTGCCAGCAGCCATCGAGGGCAGGGGGCCTACAATGAGCAGTTCTTC. As protein: CASSHRGQGAYNEQFF.

The chain recombines TRBV5-1 with TRBJ1-4; TRBD1 is a possible D gene (6 bases). There are 14 residues in the CDR3. The V end lost 4 bases, the J end lost 5 bases, and 12 bases lay between the germline ends. Germline V gene lookup returns CDR1 SGHRS and CDR2 YFSETQ. The chain's CDR3 is CASSPGQQNEKLFF. CDR3 nucleotide sequence: TGCGCCAGCAGCCCGGGACAACAGAATGAAAAACTGTTTTTT.

This chain uses TRBV29-1 with TRBJ2-3; 9 bases agree with TRBD2. This CDR3 region has 18 residues. With 2 bases clipped from V and 4 bases from J, the junction kept 16 bases outside the gene matches. Germline CDR1 is SQVTM and CDR2 is ANQGSEA. The CDR3 bases are TGCAGCGTTGAATGGGATTGGCGGGCGGGAGGGCCCTCAGATACGCAGTATTTT. This encodes CSVEWDWRAGGPSDTQYF.

The rearrangement links TRBV7-2 to TRBJ1-2; D is uncertain. There are 14 residues in the CDR3. Germline V gives CDR1 SGHTA, CDR2 FQGNSA. The ends were cut back, 6 bases at V and 1 base at J, with 12 bases in the middle. CDR3: CASSQRPGNYGYTF. CDR3 nucleotides: TGTGCCAGCAGTCAGAGACCGGGTAACTATGGCTACACCTTC.

The chain uses TRBV2 and TRBJ2-2; the D is unclear. This CDR3 contains 15 residues. CDR1 is SNHLY and CDR2 is FYNNEI in the germline V gene. V lost 0 bases and J lost 5, with 10 bases in between. The CDR3 DNA reads TGTGCCAGCAGTGAAGCTAGCAGAATGACCGGGGAGCTGTTTTTT. Translation gives CASSEASRMTGELFF.

The J gene is TRBJ2-7, the V gene TRBV4-2; 9 bases align to TRBD2. There are 15 residues in the CDR3. CDR1 is LGHNA, CDR2 YNFKEQ, per germline. J was trimmed by 9 bases and V by 0 bases; bases with no gene match: 9. The CDR3 DNA reads as TGTGCCAGCAGCCAAGAGGCTAGCGGGAAAAACCGGCAGTACTTC. As protein: CASSQEASGKNRQYF.

CDR3 residues: CASSPEAENTGELFF. The CDR3, as DNA: TGTGCCAGCAGCCCCGAGGCTGAGAACACCGGGGAGCTGTTTTTT. This chain connects TRBV13 to TRBJ2-2; D is unclear. Trimming cost V 5 bases and J 1 base, with 11 bases left between them. The CDR3 is 15 amino acids. Germline-derived CDR1 and CDR2 are PRHDT and FYEKMQ (reference sequence).

The chain carries TRBV18 and TRBJ2-7; 8 bases match TRBD2. The CDR3 is 15 amino acids. CDR1 and CDR2 from the germline V gene are KGHSH and LQKENI. Unmatched junction bases numbered 7, after V lost 2 bases and J lost 4 bases. The CDR3 is CASSPGTRLPYEQYF. For the CDR3, the DNA is TGTGCCAGCTCACCAGGGACTAGACTGCCTTACGAGCAGTACTTC.

V usage is TRBV7-6 and J usage is TRBJ1-6; 12 nucleotides line up with TRBD1. CDR3 length equals 16 residues. CDR1 and CDR2 from the germline V gene are SGHVS and FNYEAQ. J lost 7 bases, V lost 5 bases, and 6 bases had no gene match. CDR3 coding DNA: TGTGCCAGCAGCCTAGGGACAGGGGGCACGAATTCACCCCTCCACTTT. Translating it yields CASSLGTGGTNSPLHF.

This rearrangement joins TRBV19 to TRBJ1-5; D gene ambiguous. The V gene's germline CDR1 is LNHDA and CDR2 SQIVND (reference sequence). This CDR3 is 16 amino acids long. The V end was cut by 5 bases, the J end by 0 bases, with 14 bases between. This chain's CDR3 is CASSVDGVFSNQPQHF. The CDR3 DNA follows: TGTGCCAGTAGTGTCGACGGAGTCTTTAGCAATCAGCCCCAGCATTTT.